This T cell receptor (beta chain) was sequenced in a study of beta chain features in type 1 diabetes. General study points: For type 1 diabetes patients, VDJ junctions showed fewer insertions and more deletions. Moderate but significant shortening of TCRB CDR3s was recorded in all four CD4+ subsets from Type 1 diabetes patients.

Comments on this clone: Its specificity is unknown.

CD4+ naive, central memory, regulatory and stem cell-like memory subsets were isolated by sorting on CD45RO/CCR7/CD25/CD127/CD95/CD27. What was sequenced were expressed TCRB transcripts, since all of the isolated RNA had been reverse transcribed. Sequenced by immunoSEQ multiplex PCR; TCRdb stores in-frame clones only, minus some. The sample includes under 300,000 clones, just over 20% of them seen just once. Sequenced input: naive CD4+ T cells from blood. This sequence was found in a woman aged 35 to 49 with type 1 diabetes.

CDR3 residues: CASSVGEQGYHEQYF. The CDR3 DNA reads as TGTGCCAGCAGCGTAGGCGAACAGGGGTACCACGAGCAGTACTTC. The chain links TRBV9 to TRBJ2-7; 7 bases are a match to TRBD1. V lost 0 bases to trimming and J lost 5 bases; unmatched junction nucleotides: 8. There are 15 residues in the CDR3. Germline CDR1 reads SGDLS; CDR2 reads YYNGEE.